This entry lists 20 T cell receptor beta chains sequenced from one sample in a study of breast tumors, draining lymph nodes, adjacent tissues. Samples came from axillary lymph nodes draining the breast cancer. TCRdb used MiXCR to reprocess the multiplex PCR reads, holding one entry per CDR3 protein. The sample yields roughly 130,000 distinct CDR3 sequences, 30% to 35% seen once. The source material was axillary lymph node tissue. The receptor source for this set is a female donor with breast cancer. Some clones in this sample may be carry-over from other donors' samples.

The chain uses TRBV19 and TRBJ2-7; 7 bases are shared with TRBD2. Germline V gene sequence: CDR1 LNHDA, CDR2 SQIVND (reference sequence). This CDR3 contains 14 residues. Trimming took 4 bases from V and 0 from J; bases not matched to a gene: 3. CDR3 sequence reads: CASSRRGVSYEQYF. As DNA, the CDR3 is TGTGCCAGTAGTAGACGGGGGGTCTCCTACGAGCAGTACTTC. Drawing the rest from reference TRBV19 and TRBJ2-7, the complete variable domain is DGGITQSPKYLFRKEGQNVTLSCEQNLNHDAMYWYRQDPGQGLRLIYYSQIVNDFQKGDIAEGYSVSREKKESFPLTVTSAQKNPTAFYLCASSRRGVSYEQYFGPGTRLTVT.

This clonotype has ten or more counts. The rearrangement joins TRBV28 to TRBJ2-7; 8 bases map to TRBD1. The CDR3 loop spans 13 amino acids. The J segment lost 9 bases and the V segment lost 6 bases, leaving 10 bases of the junction unmatched. The germline V gene encodes CDR1 MDHEN and CDR2 SYDVKM. CDR3 in DNA: TGTGCCAGCAGGTCTCCCGACAGGGGTCCGCAGTACTTC. Encoded protein: CASRSPDRGPQYF.

This clonotype was detected many times. The chain recombines TRBV19 with TRBJ1-3; D is perhaps TRBD1 (6 bases). The V and J ends lost 6 bases and 5 bases respectively, with 8 bases between them. Germline V gene data show CDR1 as LNHDA and CDR2 as SQIVND (reference sequence). The CDR3 loop spans 12 amino acids. CDR3 nucleotides: TGTGCCAGTAGCTGGGACAGAAACACCATATATTTT. This codes for CASSWDRNTIYF.

The rearrangement uses TRBV6-2 or TRBV6-3 and TRBJ2-1; D perhaps matches TRBD2 (6 bases). CDR1 MNHEY and CDR2 SVGEGT come from the germline V gene. This CDR3 spans 16 amino acids. Trimming stripped 5 bases from V and 10 bases from J, with 24 bases between. CDR3 nucleotide sequence: TGTGCCAGCAGTCTCCCTCCTCAGGAGGGCAGTCGGGAGCAGTTCTTC. This encodes CASSLPPQEGSREQFF.

This clonotype was detected many times. The rearrangement joins TRBV30 to TRBJ2-7; 11 nucleotides agree with TRBD1. Germline loops: CDR1 GTSNPN, CDR2 SVGIG (reference sequence). This CDR3 has 13 residues. DNA of the CDR3: TGTGCCTGGAGTCATTGGGACAGGGGGAGGCTTGCTGTC. It translates to CAWSHWDRGRLAV.

This clonotype has ten or more counts. This chain joins TRBV6-2 or TRBV6-3 and TRBJ1-2; D ambiguous. There are 12 residues in the CDR3. Trimming cost V 4 bases and J 5 bases, with 8 bases left between them. Germline V CDR1 and CDR2: MNHEY, SVGEGT. The CDR3 region is CASSWTPYGYTF. In DNA form, the CDR3 reads TGTGCCAGCAGTTGGACCCCATATGGCTACACCTTC.

The rearrangement uses TRBV19 and TRBJ2-3; TRBD2 agrees at 10 bases. The germline gives CDR1 LNHDA, CDR2 SQIVND (reference sequence). There are 16 residues in the CDR3. CDR3 amino acids: CAREGSGGSSTDTQYF. The CDR3 DNA sequence: TGTGCTAGGGAGGGTAGCGGGGGGTCTAGCACAGATACGCAGTATTTT. Full variable domain (missing parts from reference TRBV19 and TRBJ2-3): DGGITQSPKYLFRKEGQNVTLSCEQNLNHDAMYWYRQDPGQGLRLIYYSQIVNDFQKGDIAEGYSVSREKKESFPLTVTSAQKNPTAFYLCAREGSGGSSTDTQYFGPGTRLTVL.

This CDR3 reads CASSFLGLAGQETQYF. The CDR3 DNA is TGTGCCAGCTCATTTCTCGGACTAGCGGGGCAAGAGACCCAGTACTTC. The genes are TRBV28 and TRBJ2-5, with 12 nucleotides matching TRBD2. CDR1 and CDR2 from the germline V gene are MDHEN and SYDVKM. CDR3 length equals 16 residues. V dropped 8 bases and J dropped 2; count of bases not matched to a gene: 9. The complete variable domain, with remaining parts taken from reference TRBV28 and TRBJ2-5, reads DVKVTQSSRYLVKRTGEKVFLECVQDMDHENMFWYRQDPGLGLRLIYFSYDVKMKEKGDIPEGYSVSREKKERFSLILESASTNQTSMYLCASSFLGLAGQETQYFGPGTRLLVL.

This clonotype has ten or more counts. The chain is built from TRBV7-2 and TRBJ2-1; 13 positions agree with TRBD2. Germline CDR1 SGHTA, CDR2 FQGNSA. This CDR3 has 16 residues. Unmatched junction bases numbered 6, after V lost 1 base and J lost 9 bases. This chain's CDR3 is CASSLGGTSGEGEQFF. In DNA, the CDR3 is TGTGCCAGCAGCTTAGGAGGGACTAGCGGGGAGGGTGAGCAGTTCTTC. Together with reference TRBV7-2 and TRBJ2-1, the CDR3 gives the full variable domain: GAGVSQSPSNKVTEKGKDVELRCDPISGHTALYWYRQSLGQGLEFLIYFQGNSAPDKSGLPSDRFSAERTGGSVSTLTIQRTQQEDSAVYLCASSLGGTSGEGEQFFGPGTRLTVL.

This clonotype showed up many times. The rearrangement joins TRBV18 to TRBJ2-7; TRBD2 matches 7 bases. The germline CDR1 and CDR2 sequences are KGHSH and LQKENI. This CDR3 is 15 amino acids long. J gave up 6 bases and V 3 bases, and 11 bases lay outside the gene matches. For the CDR3, the DNA is TGTGCCAGCTCACCCAGCGGGGCAAGCCAGGGCGAGCAGTACTTC. It is translated as CASSPSGASQGEQYF.

With regard to this clonotype: No DNA is shown, since the ends of the CDR3 on it are uncertain; the CDR3 is the one TCRdb lists. This chain links TRBV7-3 with TRBJ1-1. With termini counted, the CDR3 has 16 amino acids. Germline V gene sequence: CDR1 SGHTA, CDR2 FQGTGA. CDR3 amino acids: CASSLFSVGPGTEPFF.

The chain carries TRBV5-1 and TRBJ1-6, with D hard to call. Between the trimmed V and J ends, which lost 0 bases and 14 bases, there was a span of 9 bases. Germline CDR1 and CDR2: SGHRS and YFSETQ. CDR3 length: 12 residues. CDR3 amino acids: CASSLEVSALHF. DNA of the CDR3: TGCGCCAGCAGCTTGGAGGTTAGCGCCCTCCACTTT.

This clonotype was seen repeatedly, ten times or more. The J gene is TRBJ2-1, the V gene TRBV29-1; 14 bases match TRBD2. The germline CDR1 and CDR2 sequences are SQVTM and ANQGSEA. V was clipped by 5 bases and J by 9 bases; unmatched bases: 6. The CDR3 sequence is 14 residues long. The CDR3 bases are TGCAGCGTTAGACTAGCGGGGGGGGGGGGTGAGCAGTTCTTC. It specifies CSVRLAGGGGEQFF.

This clonotype has at least ten counts. The rearrangement uses TRBV28 and TRBJ1-6; no definite D call. CDR1 is MDHEN, CDR2 SYDVKM, per germline. The ends were cut back, 6 bases at V and 9 bases at J, with 15 bases in the middle. CDR3 length: 14 residues. CDR3 coding DNA: TGTGCCAGCAGGTTTAAATCCCTTGGTTCACCCCTCCACTTT. Translation: CASRFKSLGSPLHF.

For this clonotype: The junction departs from germline at one end; a sequencing error may be responsible. CDR3: CASSIDRGRTSEKLFF. CDR3 nucleotide sequence: TGTGCCAGTAGTATTGACAGGGGGCGGACTAGTGAAAAACTGTTTTTC. The chain combines TRBV19 with TRBJ1-4, with 10 positions matching TRBD1. The germline gives CDR1 LNHDA, CDR2 SQIVND (reference sequence). The CDR3 runs 16 residues.

On this clonotype itself: One end of the junction is discordant with germline, which a read error may explain. The J gene is TRBJ1-2, the V gene TRBV6-1; D not resolved. Germline V gene sequence: CDR1 MNHNS, CDR2 SASEGT. The CDR3 contains 14 residues. CDR3 nucleotide sequence: TGCGCCAGCAATGAAGCGTTTCCCAGTTTGGGCTACACCTTC. Translating it yields CASNEAFPSLGYTF.

This clonotype has ten or more counts. CDR3 nucleotides: TGTGCCAGCAGCGTACAGGGGCCAGATACGCAGTATTTT. It is translated as CASSVQGPDTQYF. This chain joins TRBV9 and TRBJ2-3; the D gene is possibly TRBD1 (6 bases). V was clipped by 1 base and J by 4 bases, with 7 bases between them. In germline, CDR1 is SGDLS, CDR2 YYNGEE. This CDR3 is built from 13 residues. The full variable domain, rest sourced from reference TRBV9 and TRBJ2-3, is DSGVTQTPKHLITATGQRVTLRCSPRSGDLSVYWYQQSLDQGLQFLIQYYNGEERAKGNILERFSAQQFPDLHSELNLSSLELGDSALYFCASSVQGPDTQYFGPGTRLTVL.

This clonotype was counted many times. The genes are TRBV30 and TRBJ2-1; D might be TRBD1 (6 bases). This CDR3 has 14 amino acids. V shed 2 bases and J shed 4 bases, with 12 bases lying between them. Germline V lookup: CDR1 GTSNPN, CDR2 SVGIG (reference sequence). For the CDR3, the DNA is TGTGCCTGGAGTTTCGGACAGACATACAATGAGCAGTTCTTC. As protein: CAWSFGQTYNEQFF.

This clonotype was counted at least ten times. V and J are TRBV20-1 and TRBJ2-3, with D perhaps TRBD1 or TRBD2 (5 bases each). Trimming took off 1 base at V and 4 bases at J, with 9 bases between the two ends. Looked up from germline, CDR1 is DFQATT and CDR2 is SNEGSKA (reference sequence). The CDR3 has 13 residues. Written as DNA, the CDR3 is TGCAGTGCTAGAGGGGGACCAGCAGATACGCAGTATTTT. It yields the protein CSARGGPADTQYF.

Many counts were recorded for this clonotype. The chain joins TRBV18 to TRBJ2-3; D not resolved. V was cut by 2 bases and J by 0 bases, with 9 bases left in between. Looked up from germline, CDR1 is KGHSH and CDR2 is LQKENI. The CDR3 consists of 15 residues. The CDR3 loop reads CASSPTQTSTDTQYF. CDR3 coding DNA: TGTGCCAGCTCACCAACACAGACTAGCACAGATACGCAGTATTTT.